The rows below give T cell receptor beta chains drawn from one sample of a study of blood T cells in healthy people across ages. TCRdb passed the 5' RACE reads through MiXCR, listing each CDR3 protein once. The sample consists of about 780,000 distinct CDR3 sequences, roughly 46% of them appearing once. The sample was blood. The receptor source for this set is a man older than 75 in good health. The CDR3 runs from the conserved cysteine through the conserved F or W. Each record gives: V gene, J gene, clone size, D gene, CDR3 DNA, CDR3 protein. A D gene is named only where the DNA matches it firmly. Some rows mark clone size as missing; the rest say once, few, many or name a class of expanded clone.

TRBV15	TRBJ1-2	NA	NA	TGTGCCACCAGCAGAGAAGTACGGGGAGGTGGCTATGGCTACACCTTC	CATSREVRGGGYGYTF
TRBV29-1	TRBJ1-2	once	NA	TGCAGCGTTGCCGCAGGGTTCGGGGGCTACACCTTC	CSVAAGFGGYTF
TRBV5-1	TRBJ2-2	few	TRBD1	TGCGCCAGCGTGACAGGGGACACCGGGGAGCTGTTTTTT	CASVTGDTGELFF
TRBV7-7	TRBJ2-5	NA	TRBD1	TGTGCCAGCAGCTTAGTCTCTGGACAGGGTGCCCAGTACTTC	CASSLVSGQGAQYF
TRBV10-2	TRBJ2-1	few	TRBD2	TGCGCCAGCTCTAGCGGGAGGGCTGGTGAGCAGTTCTTC	CASSSGRAGEQFF
TRBV10-3	TRBJ2-7	NA	TRBD2	TGTGCCATCAGTGGGACTAGCGGGACAACCTACAATGAGCAGTACTTC	CAISGTSGTTYNEQYF
TRBV6-5	TRBJ2-7	few	NA	TGTGCCAGCAGTGGGTCAACAGGGATCTCCTACGAGCAGTACTTC	CASSGSTGISYEQYF
TRBV5-1	TRBJ2-3	NA	TRBD2	TGCGCCAGCAGCTCCCGACTAGCGGTGATAGGGAGGCCAGATACGCAGTATTTT	CASSSRLAVIGRPDTQYF
TRBV4-3	TRBJ1-1	NA	NA	TGCGCCAGCAGCCAAGATAACAACGGGAACACTGAAGCTTTCTTT	CASSQDNNGNTEAFF
TRBV11-3	TRBJ2-1	NA	TRBD2	TGTGCCAGCAGCTTAGCGGCGGGACTAGCGACTCCAAATGAGCAGTTCTTC	CASSLAAGLATPNEQFF
TRBV7-9	TRBJ2-7	few	TRBD2	TGTGCCAGCAGCAGAAGCACTAGCGGACAGTACGAGCAGTACTTC	CASSRSTSGQYEQYF
TRBV7-9	TRBJ2-7	NA	TRBD2	TGTGCCAGCAGCACGGGAGGGGGGAGTCCCTACGAGCAGTACTTC	CASSTGGGSPYEQYF
TRBV12-3/TRBV12-4	TRBJ1-2	NA	NA	TGTGCCAGCAGTCCCCTTACAACCGTTAACTATGGCTGCACCTTC	CASSPLTTVNYGCTF
TRBV7-2	TRBJ2-7	NA	NA	TGCGCCAGCAGCTTTGGGGTCGGGGAGCAGTACTTC	CASSFGVGEQYF
TRBV9	TRBJ2-2	once	NA	TGTGCCAGCAGCGTAGGTCCTGGGACGGCCCCTACCGGGGAGCTGTTTTTT	CASSVGPGTAPTGELFF
TRBV7-9	TRBJ2-3	NA	TRBD1	TGTGCCAGCAGACAGGGGCTCGACACAGATACGCAGTATTTT	CASRQGLDTDTQYF
TRBV29-1	TRBJ2-5	NA	TRBD1	TGCAGCGTCAAAACAGGGGTACGGGTAGAGACCCAGTACTTC	CSVKTGVRVETQYF
TRBV29-1	TRBJ2-6	NA	NA	TGCAGCGTCCTACCCACACAGGGTGGTGGGGCCAACGTCCTGACTTTC	CSVLPTQGGGANVLTF
TRBV14	TRBJ1-1	NA	NA	TGTGCCAGCAGCCCAATTTTAGGGAACACTGAAGCTTTCTTT	CASSPILGNTEAFF
TRBV27	TRBJ2-2	few	TRBD1	TGTGCCAGCAGGGACAGGTCAACTACCGGGGAGCTGTTTTTT	CASRDRSTTGELFF
TRBV20-1	TRBJ2-1	NA	NA	TGCAGTTCCAAACCGGGAGCCGGCCAGAATGAGCAGTTCTTC	CSSKPGAGQNEQFF
TRBV12-3/TRBV12-4	TRBJ2-5	few	TRBD1	TGTGCCAGCAGACCGGGACAGGGGAGGGAGACCCAGTACTTC	CASRPGQGRETQYF
TRBV20-1	TRBJ2-5	NA	TRBD1	TGCAGTGAGAAGACAGGGGGATGGGGTGAGCAGTACTTC	CSEKTGGWGEQYF
TRBV10-3	TRBJ2-3	NA	NA	TGTGCCATCAGTGTAAAGGGGCTAGCCCTTAGCACAGATATGCAGTATTTT	CAISVKGLALSTDMQYF
TRBV20-1	TRBJ2-7	few	NA	TGCAGTGCTAGAGATCTAAGGCAGGGGAGTCCCTACGAGCAGTACTTC	CSARDLRQGSPYEQYF
TRBV20-1	TRBJ2-7	NA	NA	TGCAGTGCTAGAAGGGCGGGCCGCACCGACGAGCAGTACTTC	CSARRAGRTDEQYF